These 29 T cell receptor beta chains originate from one sample sequenced in a study of T cell clones after liver transplantation (dated by TCRdb to the late 2010s). Library generation was performed with the immunoSEQ multiplex PCR assay. In TCRdb, the immuneACCESS table is reduced to in-frame sequences with V and J assigned. These tables do not hold every clone; where another copy was compared, an unresolved V gene accounts for under half, and the others remain unexplained. The sample yields tens of thousands of clones; approximately 86% were counted once. The ten largest clones capture 2% to 2.5% of the sample. This sample comprised CD4+ T cells from blood, obtained 24 months after liver transplant. The receptors come from a human patient who received a liver transplant. After a transplant, some of the T cells may come from the graft donor.

This chain uses TRBV5-8 with TRBJ1-2; D gene ambiguous. The CDR3 sequence is 12 residues long. Germline loops: CDR1 SGHTS, CDR2 YDEGEE. Trimming took off 0 bases at V and 8 bases at J, with 8 bases between the two ends. CDR3 sequence (DNA): TGTGCCAGCAGCTTGGAGTCTCCCGGCTACACCTTC. It yields the protein CASSLESPGYTF. The complete variable domain, with remaining parts taken from reference TRBV5-8 and TRBJ1-2, reads EAGVTQSPTHLIKTRGQQATLRCSPISGHTSVYWYQQALGLGLQFLLWYDEGEERNRGNFPPRFSGRQFPNYSSELNVNALELEDSALYLCASSLESPGYTFGSGTRLTVV.

V is TRBV7-9 and J is TRBJ1-4; the match to TRBD1 covers 9 bases. Germline trimming cut 5 bases from V and 11 bases from J; bases unmatched to any gene: 12. In germline, CDR1 is SEHNR, CDR2 FQNEAQ (reference sequence). This CDR3 comprises 15 residues. The CDR3 protein is CASSARTGEASKLFF. The CDR3 DNA is TGTGCCAGCAGCGCCAGGACAGGGGAGGCTAGTAAACTGTTTTTT.

The genes are TRBV7-9 and TRBJ1-4; unclear D gene. The ends were cut back, 4 bases at V and 8 bases at J, with 11 bases in the middle. CDR1 and CDR2 (germline): SEHNR, FQNEAQ (reference sequence). The CDR3 loop spans 13 amino acids. The CDR3 spells CASSSWGNEKLFF. DNA of the CDR3: TGTGCCAGCAGCTCCTGGGGAAACGAAAAACTGTTTTTT.

V gene TRBV12-1 combines with J gene TRBJ1-1. TRBV12-1 is given as a pseudogene. The CDR3 totals 14 residues. CDR3 DNA sequence: TGTGCCAGCAGCGGGGGACTGAAGAACACTGAAGCTTTCTTT. Translated, it gives CASSGGLKNTEAFF.

V gene TRBV11-2 combines with J gene TRBJ1-2, with D unclear. This CDR3 spans 15 amino acids. V was clipped by 5 bases and J by 4 bases, with 17 bases between them. CDR1 and CDR2 (germline): SGHAT, FQNNGV. CDR3 sequence (DNA): TGTGCCAGCAGCCCTCTCAATAGACCCAGCTATGGCTACACCTTC. It codes for CASSPLNRPSYGYTF.

V is TRBV2 and J is TRBJ1-2; maybe TRBD1 (6 bases). Trimming removed 9 bases at V and 2 bases at J, with 13 bases between. Germline CDR1 and CDR2: SNHLY and FYNNEI. The CDR3 is made up of 13 amino acids. The CDR3 loop reads CARQKDSNYGYTF. The CDR3 bases are TGTGCCAGACAAAAGGACAGCAACTATGGCTACACCTTC. The whole variable domain, remainder taken from reference TRBV2 and TRBJ1-2, is EPEVTQTPSHQVTQMGQEVILRCVPISNHLYFYWYRQILGQKVEFLVSFYNNEISEKSEIFDDQFSVERPDGSNFTLKIRSTKLEDSAMYFCARQKDSNYGYTFGSGTRLTVV.

The chain links TRBV9 to TRBJ2-5; D is perhaps TRBD1 or TRBD2 (5 bases each). The CDR3 has 16 residues. Germline V gives CDR1 SGDLS, CDR2 YYNGEE. V gave up 3 bases and J gave up 5 bases, with 20 bases separating them. Here the CDR3 DNA reads TGTGCCAGCAGCGCAAGTCCACGAGGGGCAGGGGAGACCCAGTACTTC. This translates into CASSASPRGAGETQYF.

The V and J genes are TRBV4-3 and TRBJ1-2; D not certain. Germline V lookup: CDR1 LGHNA, CDR2 YSLEER. The CDR3 loop spans 13 amino acids. Trimming removed 5 bases at V and 8 bases at J, with 15 bases between. DNA of the CDR3: TGCGCCAGCAGCGCAGATAGAACAGTCGGCTACACCTTC. This gives the protein CASSADRTVGYTF.

This chain joins TRBV6-1 and TRBJ1-5, with 7 bases aligning to TRBD1. The CDR3 length is 12 residues. Losses at the gene ends were 9 bases for V and 6 bases for J; bases not matched to a gene: 5. Germline V gene data show CDR1 as MNHNS and CDR2 as SASEGT. The CDR3 spells CASLQGSQPQHF. The CDR3 DNA follows: TGTGCCAGTTTACAGGGGAGTCAGCCCCAGCATTTT.

The V gene is TRBV7-2, the J gene TRBJ1-5; no clear D gene. Germline CDR1 is SGHTA and CDR2 is FQGNSA. The germline V and J ends were trimmed by 3 bases and 7 bases, with 13 bases remaining between them. This CDR3 contains 14 residues. Here the CDR3 DNA reads TGTGCCAGCAGCTTTAGTCCCGAAGCGCAGCCCCAGCATTTT. This encodes CASSFSPEAQPQHF.

This clone occurred a few times. V usage is TRBV2 and J usage is TRBJ2-5, with D perhaps assigned TRBD1 or TRBD2 (5 bases each). Trimming cost V 3 bases and J 1 base, with 9 bases left between them. The CDR3 is 14 amino acids. Per the germline V gene, CDR1 is SNHLY and CDR2 is FYNNEI. The CDR3 DNA reads TGTGCCAGCAGTGATGGGACCGCCCAAGAGACCCAGTACTTC. This translates into CASSDGTAQETQYF.

The gene calls are TRBV28 and TRBJ1-5; 7 bases map to TRBD1. V trimming: 5 bases; J trimming: 2 bases; junction bases outside the gene matches: 9. The CDR3 length is 16 residues. Germline V gene data show CDR1 as MDHEN and CDR2 as SYDVKM. The CDR3 coding sequence is TGTGCCAGCAGTCCCCGAACAGGGGCAGGCAATCAGCCCCAGCATTTT. Its protein product is CASSPRTGAGNQPQHF.

The chain recombines TRBV7-3 with TRBJ2-1; 8 bases map to TRBD2. Germline V CDR1 and CDR2: SGHTA, FQGTGA. V lost 5 bases, J lost 5 bases, and 8 bases stayed unmatched. The CDR3 is made up of 15 amino acids. CDR3 bases: TGTGCCAGCAGCCCCCGTCCGGGGGGGAACAATGAGCAGTTCTTC. This gives the protein CASSPRPGGNNEQFF.

V and J are TRBV6-1 and TRBJ1-2, with D perhaps matching TRBD1 (6 bases). Germline CDR1 and CDR2: MNHNS and SASEGT. V shed 3 bases and J shed 0 bases, with 11 bases lying between them. This CDR3 region has 15 residues. The CDR3 region has the DNA TGTGCCAGCAGTGATCGGGGGCAAGCTAACTATGGCTACACCTTC. It encodes CASSDRGQANYGYTF.

As for this clone: One junction end does not reproduce the germline sequence, and a read error may be involved. The genes are TRBV27 and TRBJ2-1, with D perhaps given as TRBD1 or TRBD2 (5 bases each). The V gene's germline CDR1 is MNHEY and CDR2 SMNVEV (reference sequence). The CDR3 loop spans 15 amino acids. The CDR3 spells CASSLSGTRNNEQFF. CDR3 nucleotide sequence: TGTGCCAGCAGTCTATCCGGGACGCGGAACAATGAGCAGTTCTTC.

The rearrangement uses TRBV15 and TRBJ2-6; D remains unclear. Germline lookup yields CDR1 LNHNV and CDR2 YYDKDF (reference sequence). This CDR3 has 13 residues. The germline V and J ends were trimmed by 9 bases and 0 bases, with 6 bases remaining between them. CDR3 DNA sequence: TGTGCCACGCAGGACTCTGGGGCCAACGTCCTGACTTTC. It translates to CATQDSGANVLTF.

The V call is TRBV28, the J call TRBJ2-1; D call uncertain. With 3 bases removed from V and 4 bases from J, the gap between germline ends came to 7 bases. The CDR3 has 13 residues. CDR1 is MDHEN, CDR2 SYDVKM, per germline. The CDR3, as DNA: TGTGCCAGCAGTTTCTACGGTTACAATGAGCAGTTCTTC. Protein product: CASSFYGYNEQFF.

The V call is TRBV7-2, the J call TRBJ1-5, with 9 bases aligning to TRBD1. The V gene's germline CDR1 is SGHTA and CDR2 FQGNSA. The ends lost 5 bases at V and 6 bases at J; junction bases unmatched: 5. The CDR3 is made up of 14 amino acids. CDR3 bases: TGTGCCAGCAGCCCGGGACAGGGCAGTCAGCCCCAGCATTTT. This gives the protein CASSPGQGSQPQHF.

The chain joins TRBV14 to TRBJ2-5; D is possibly TRBD1 or TRBD2 (6 bases each). The tail of the sequence fits TRBJ2-7 better, so the J call may be wrong. The CDR3 sequence is 15 residues long. Germline assignment: CDR1 SGHDN and CDR2 FVKESK. The CDR3 loop is CASSPSGAFSYEQYF. DNA of the CDR3: TGTGCCAGCAGCCCCTCGGGGGCGTTTTCCTACGAGCAGTACTTC.

The rearrangement joins TRBV19 to TRBJ2-5; TRBD1 matches 11 bases. This CDR3 spans 16 amino acids. V trimming: 1 base; J trimming: 4 bases; junction bases outside the gene matches: 5. CDR1 is LNHDA and CDR2 is SQIVND in the germline V gene (reference sequence). CDR3 residues: CASSIGAGQGGETQYF. CDR3 nucleotides: TGTGCCAGTAGTATAGGGGCGGGACAGGGGGGAGAGACCCAGTACTTC.

This chain connects TRBV2 to TRBJ2-2, with a possible D match to TRBD2 (5 bases). Trimming removed 6 bases at V and 8 bases at J, with 13 bases between. The CDR3 loop spans 13 amino acids. Looked up from germline, CDR1 is SNHLY and CDR2 is FYNNEI. The DNA of the CDR3 is TGTGCCAGCAGAGCGGACGTCTGGGGGGAGCTGTTTTTT. The encoded protein is CASRADVWGELFF.

This clone was seen a single time. The chain links TRBV25-1 to TRBJ2-7, with D hard to call. The V and J ends lost 7 bases and 2 bases respectively, with 15 bases between them. The CDR3 is made up of 14 amino acids. Per germline, CDR1 MGHDK and CDR2 SYGVNS. The CDR3 sequence is CASISSGRPYEQYF. CDR3 sequence (DNA): TGTGCCAGCATCTCCAGTGGAAGACCCTACGAGCAGTACTTC.

V usage is TRBV7-3 and J usage is TRBJ2-3, with TRBD2 identical over 9 bases. V lost 2 bases, J lost 4 bases, and 19 bases stayed unmatched. Germline assignment: CDR1 SGHTA and CDR2 FQGTGA. The CDR3 runs to 20 residues. The CDR3 is CASSLRPVHSGRRVADTQYF. For the CDR3, the DNA is TGTGCCAGCAGCTTACGACCGGTTCATAGCGGGAGAAGGGTGGCAGATACGCAGTATTTT.

The V and J genes are TRBV29-1 and TRBJ1-2; 8 bases line up with TRBD1. V lost 6 bases and J lost 7; bases outside the gene matches: 4. Germline V gene sequence: CDR1 SQVTM, CDR2 ANQGSEA. The CDR3 totals 11 residues. CDR3 protein: CSVWTGSGYTF. In DNA form, the CDR3 reads TGCAGCGTGTGGACAGGGAGTGGCTACACCTTC.

This clone was seen a single time. The rearrangement links TRBV30 to TRBJ2-1; perhaps TRBD1 as D (5 bases). The CDR3 length is 14 residues. Germline V gene data show CDR1 as GTSNPN and CDR2 as SVGIG (reference sequence). Trimming left V 1 base short and J 6 bases short, with 13 bases between. The CDR3 loop is CAWSARARVNEQFF. The CDR3 DNA sequence: TGTGCCTGGAGTGCTCGGGCCAGGGTCAATGAGCAGTTCTTC.

This clone was seen a single time. J is TRBJ2-1 and V is TRBV12-5; D is perhaps TRBD1 (7 bases). Per germline, CDR1 LGHNT and CDR2 FRNRAP. V was cut by 1 base and J by 6 bases, with 16 bases left in between. This CDR3 spans 16 amino acids. The CDR3 is CASGLGWGDRVNEQFF. CDR3 nucleotide sequence: TGTGCTAGTGGTTTGGGCTGGGGGGACAGAGTCAATGAGCAGTTCTTC.

The chain joins TRBV28 to TRBJ1-6; no clear D. The CDR3 is 12 amino acids. Deletions cut 4 bases from V and 10 bases from J, with 8 bases between. The V gene's germline CDR1 is MDHEN and CDR2 SYDVKM. As DNA, the CDR3 is TGTGCCAGCAGTTCCCTGGGGTCACCCCTCCACTTT. Amino acids: CASSSLGSPLHF.

V usage is TRBV19 and J usage is TRBJ1-2; no firm D call. Between the trimmed V and J ends, which lost 3 bases and 3 bases, there was a span of 17 bases. CDR3 length equals 16 residues. Germline V CDR1 and CDR2: LNHDA, SQIVND (reference sequence). CDR3 DNA sequence: TGTGCCAGTAGTATCACCCACCTGAATTTTGACTATGGCTACACCTTC. This encodes CASSITHLNFDYGYTF.

V is TRBV27 and J is TRBJ2-1; D possibly matches TRBD1 or TRBD2 (6 bases each). Germline V lookup: CDR1 MNHEY, CDR2 SMNVEV (reference sequence). Trimming stripped 5 bases from V and 8 bases from J, with 19 bases between. The CDR3 extends over 15 amino acids. The CDR3 bases are TGTGCCAGCAGTAGAAGGTCGGGGGCGGTCCATGAGCAGTTCTTC. The encoded protein is CASSRRSGAVHEQFF.